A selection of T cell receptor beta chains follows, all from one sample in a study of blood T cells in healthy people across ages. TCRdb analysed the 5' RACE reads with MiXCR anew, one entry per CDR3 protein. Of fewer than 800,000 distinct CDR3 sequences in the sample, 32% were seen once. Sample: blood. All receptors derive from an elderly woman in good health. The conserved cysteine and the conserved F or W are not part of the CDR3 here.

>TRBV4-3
ASSQVGGGTLSYEQY
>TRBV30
AWSVGGTDTQY
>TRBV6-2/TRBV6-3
ASSRTGELF
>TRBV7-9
ASSLFGPETQY
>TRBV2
ASSEYRMYQPQH
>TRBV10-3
AISLPYADSPLH
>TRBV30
AWRGEINSPLH
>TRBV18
ASAPSGANTGELF
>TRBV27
ASSLGSAANEKLF
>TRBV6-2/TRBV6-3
ASSPSGGPGETQY
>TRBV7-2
ASKIGQGALGYT
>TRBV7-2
ASSLGDPRDEQF
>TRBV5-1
ASSFFSGGASDTQY
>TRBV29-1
SVEEINEQY
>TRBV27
ASSPVGGGTNTEAF
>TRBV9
ASSVADGYEQY
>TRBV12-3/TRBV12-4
ASSFSRGGALVRTQY
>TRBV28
ASSAILGLGRLQETQY
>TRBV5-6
ASSLKRTSATYEQY
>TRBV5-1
ASSGGGQETQY
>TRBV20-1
SAMVGVLQTQY
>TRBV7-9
ASSFRTGRGNEQF
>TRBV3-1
ASSLDRVVNNEQF
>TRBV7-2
ASSLIWGQFRNEQF
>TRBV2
ASSGIVMGSEQY
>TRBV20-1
SASDRAGDTEAF
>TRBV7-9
ASSFLSGTSGNTIY
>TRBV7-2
ASSLDSGGATDTQY
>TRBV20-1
SARVTVAKNIQY
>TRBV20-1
SAPGTGGYYGYT
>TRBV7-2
ASSYHGENYGYT
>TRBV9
ASNVSFRLYEQY
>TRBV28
ASSFGYQPQH
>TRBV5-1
ASSLLDKETQY
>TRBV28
ASSSPQGGSPSYEQY
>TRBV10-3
AISEPPGQGSVNTEAF
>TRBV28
ASSEPGLATYNEQY
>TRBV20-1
SARDLGQGAYEQY
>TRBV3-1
ASSHRVGNTIY
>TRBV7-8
ASSPSGQGFWQPQH
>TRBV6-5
ASRADRVVNEQF
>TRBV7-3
ASSLSPEQY
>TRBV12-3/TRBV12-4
ASSLHNEQF
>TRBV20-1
SASSRTNVDYEQY
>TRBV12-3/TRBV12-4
ASTPLRSGVSDTQY
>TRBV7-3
ASSLAGGPGGTQY
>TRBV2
ATNPGLVNNEQF
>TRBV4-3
ASSQDGPPRYTEAF
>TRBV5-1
ASSLGIDQPQH
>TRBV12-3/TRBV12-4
ASSPRSSGSTDTEY
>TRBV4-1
ASSQSMQETQY